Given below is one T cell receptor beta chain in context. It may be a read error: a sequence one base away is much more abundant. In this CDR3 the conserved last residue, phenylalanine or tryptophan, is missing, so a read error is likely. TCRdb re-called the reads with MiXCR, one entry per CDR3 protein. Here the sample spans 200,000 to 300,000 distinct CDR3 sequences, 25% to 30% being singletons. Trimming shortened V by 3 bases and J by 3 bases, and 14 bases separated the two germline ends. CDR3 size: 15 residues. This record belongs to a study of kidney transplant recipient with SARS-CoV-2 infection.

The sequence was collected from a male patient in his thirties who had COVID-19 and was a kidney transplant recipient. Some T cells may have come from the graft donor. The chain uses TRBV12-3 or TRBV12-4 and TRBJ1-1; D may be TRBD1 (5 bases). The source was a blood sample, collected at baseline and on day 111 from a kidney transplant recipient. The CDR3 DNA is TGTGCCAGCAGTTTGGAGGGGTTGGAAGACACTGAAGCTTTCCTT. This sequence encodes CASSLEGLEDTEAFL.